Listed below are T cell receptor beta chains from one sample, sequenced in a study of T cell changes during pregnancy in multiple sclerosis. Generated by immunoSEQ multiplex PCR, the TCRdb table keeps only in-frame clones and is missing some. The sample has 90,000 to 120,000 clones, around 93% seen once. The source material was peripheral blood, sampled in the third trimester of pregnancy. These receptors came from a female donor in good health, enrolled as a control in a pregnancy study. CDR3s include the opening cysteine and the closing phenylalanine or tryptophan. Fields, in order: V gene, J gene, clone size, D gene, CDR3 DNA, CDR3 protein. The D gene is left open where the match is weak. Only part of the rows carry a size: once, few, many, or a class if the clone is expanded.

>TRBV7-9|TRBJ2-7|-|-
TGTGCCAGCAGCTCGGACTTTACAGGGTTTGACGAGCAGTACTTC
CASSSDFTGFDEQYF
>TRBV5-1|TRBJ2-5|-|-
TGCGCCAGCAGCTTGGATCTGACGATAGCAAGAGGTGGCCAGTACTTC
CASSLDLTIARGGQYF
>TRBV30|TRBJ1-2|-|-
TGTGCCTCCGCGGACAATTACTATGGCTACACCTTC
CASADNYYGYTF
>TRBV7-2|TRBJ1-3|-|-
TGTGCCAGCAGCCCGCAAATGTCGGGTTCTGGAAACACCATATATTTT
CASSPQMSGSGNTIYF
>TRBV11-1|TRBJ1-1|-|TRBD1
TGTGCCAGCAGCTTAGGAGGACAGGGTAGGACTGAAGCTTTCTTT
CASSLGGQGRTEAFF
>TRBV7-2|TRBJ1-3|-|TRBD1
TGTGCCAGCAGCTTAGCCCCGTCGGACAGGGGATATGGAAACACCATATATTTT
CASSLAPSDRGYGNTIYF
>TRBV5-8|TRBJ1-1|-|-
TGTGCCAGCAGCTTGGTCAGGGGCCAGGTGGACACTGAAGCTTTCTTT
CASSLVRGQVDTEAFF
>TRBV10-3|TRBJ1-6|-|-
TGTGCCATCAGTGAGTCAGGAACAGTCGCCTATAATTCACCCCTCCACTTT
CAISESGTVAYNSPLHF
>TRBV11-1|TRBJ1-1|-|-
TGTGCCAGCAGCTTAAGCTTGGCGGGAGCGATGAACACTGAAGCTTTCTTT
CASSLSLAGAMNTEAFF
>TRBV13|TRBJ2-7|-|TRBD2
TGTGCCAGCAGCTTAAGAACCGGCCTAGCGGGGGGGCCGGTGCTCGAGCAGTACTTC
CASSLRTGLAGGPVLEQYF
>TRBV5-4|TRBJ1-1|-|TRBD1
TGTGCCAGCAGCGTACAGGGGGCGAGGACTGAAGCTTTCTTT
CASSVQGARTEAFF
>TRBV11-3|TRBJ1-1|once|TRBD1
TGTGCCAGCAGCACCCGGACAGGGAGCTACACTGAAGCTTTCTTT
CASSTRTGSYTEAFF